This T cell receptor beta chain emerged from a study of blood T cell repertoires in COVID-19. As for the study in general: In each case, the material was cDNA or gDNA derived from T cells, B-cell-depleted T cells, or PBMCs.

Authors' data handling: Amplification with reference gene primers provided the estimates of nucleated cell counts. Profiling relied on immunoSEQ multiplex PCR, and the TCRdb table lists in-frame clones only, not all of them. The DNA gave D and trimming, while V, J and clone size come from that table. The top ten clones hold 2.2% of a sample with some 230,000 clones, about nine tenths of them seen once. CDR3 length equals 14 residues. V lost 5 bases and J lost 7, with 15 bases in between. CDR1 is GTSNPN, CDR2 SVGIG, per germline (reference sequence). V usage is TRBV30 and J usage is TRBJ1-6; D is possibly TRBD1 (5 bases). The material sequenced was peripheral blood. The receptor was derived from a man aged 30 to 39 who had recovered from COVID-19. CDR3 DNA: TGTGCCTGGGGGGCCGGTCCGGGGAATTCACCCCTCCACTTT. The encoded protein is CAWGAGPGNSPLHF. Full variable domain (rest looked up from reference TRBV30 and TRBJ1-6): SQTIHQWPATLVQPVGSPLSLECTVEGTSNPNLYWYRQAAGRGLQLLFYSVGIGQISSEVPQNLSASRPQDRQFILSSKKLLLSDSGFYLCAWGAGPGNSPLHFGNGTRLTVT.